This entry lists 30 T cell receptor beta chains sequenced from one sample in a study of T and B cells in COVID-19 patients. Multiplex PCR with BIOMED2 TRB-A/B primer pools amplified TRB rearrangements. MiXCR, applied by TCRdb to the multiplex PCR reads, yields one record per CDR3 protein. The profile shows 13,000 or so distinct CDR3 sequences, roughly 27% of them singletons. Blood genomic DNA input for TRB amplification was 250-500 ng. Sequencing was performed on blood. The source is a human donor who had recovered from COVID-19.

The chain uses TRBV6-1 and TRBJ1-5; the match to TRBD1 covers 7 bases. CDR1 is MNHNS and CDR2 is SASEGT in the germline V gene. This CDR3 is 13 amino acids long. With 6 bases clipped from V and 4 bases from J, the junction kept 3 bases outside the gene matches. The CDR3 DNA reads TGTGCCAGCAGGGGGACAGTTAATCAGCCCCAGCATTTT. This encodes CASRGTVNQPQHF.

By its share, this clonotype is medium-sized. The V and J genes are TRBV30 and TRBJ2-7; 9 nucleotides line up with TRBD1. With 1 base clipped from V and 3 bases from J, the junction kept 4 bases outside the gene matches. CDR3 length: 14 amino acids. The germline gives CDR1 GTSNPN, CDR2 SVGIG (reference sequence). The CDR3 DNA reads TGTGCCTGGAGTGGGGGGACAGGGAACTACGAGCAGTACTTC. It translates to CAWSGGTGNYEQYF.

In its sample, this clonotype ranks as medium-sized. CDR3 amino acids: CSVEDTHSGNTIYF. For the CDR3, the DNA is TGCAGCGTTGAAGATACCCACTCTGGAAACACCATATATTTT. The chain uses TRBV29-1 and TRBJ1-3; D is unresolved. The V and J ends lost 0 bases and 0 bases respectively, with 6 bases between them. The germline V gene has CDR1 SQVTM and CDR2 ANQGSEA. CDR3 length: 14 residues.

The table lists this clonotype with many counts. V usage is TRBV5-1 and J usage is TRBJ1-6, with unresolved D. V lost 7 bases to trimming and J lost 7 bases, with 12 bases between them. The CDR3 runs to 13 residues. CDR1 and CDR2 from the germline V gene are SGHRS and YFSETQ. In nucleotides, the CDR3 is TGCGCCAGCGCCGCGTTTCTGAATTCACCCCTCCACTTT. Translation gives CASAAFLNSPLHF. The variable domain in full, completed from reference TRBV5-1 and TRBJ1-6, reads KAGVTQTPRYLIKTRGQQVTLSCSPISGHRSVSWYQQTPGQGLQFLFEYFSETQRNKGNFPGRFSGRQFSNSRSEMNVSTLELGDSALYLCASAAFLNSPLHFGNGTRLTVT.

This clonotype was observed at least ten times. V is TRBV12-3 or TRBV12-4 and J is TRBJ2-3; TRBD2 matches at 9 bases. The J segment lost 1 base and the V segment lost 10 bases, leaving 6 bases of the junction unmatched. This CDR3 spans 14 amino acids. DNA for the CDR3: TGTGCCACCAATGTAGCGGGGGGCACAGATACGCAGTATTTT. Protein product: CATNVAGGTDTQYF.

In its sample, this clonotype ranks as medium-sized. The chain is built from TRBV6-5 and TRBJ2-7; D is undetermined. The germline V gene has CDR1 MNHEY and CDR2 SVGAGI. Trimming took off 0 bases at V and 6 bases at J, with 9 bases between the two ends. The CDR3 loop spans 13 amino acids. Here the CDR3 DNA reads TGTGCCAGCAGTTACTCAGTTTGGAGCGAGCAGTACTTC. It is translated as CASSYSVWSEQYF.

The J gene is TRBJ1-1, the V gene TRBV6-5; 7 nucleotides agree with TRBD1. The V gene's germline CDR1 is MNHEY and CDR2 SVGAGI. J was trimmed by 0 bases and V by 5 bases; bases with no gene match: 9. This CDR3 comprises 16 residues. CDR3 in DNA: TGTGCCAGCAGTAGAAAGACAGGGCGCATGAACACTGAAGCTTTCTTT. Translating it yields CASSRKTGRMNTEAFF.

This clonotype was observed at least ten times. The rearrangement uses TRBV6-5 and TRBJ2-7, with D unclear. This CDR3 contains 15 residues. Germline V CDR1 and CDR2: MNHEY, SVGAGI. V lost 5 bases, J lost 3 bases, and 17 bases lay in between. CDR3: CASSLSRGGYYEQYF. The CDR3, as DNA: TGTGCCAGCAGTCTTAGTCGAGGCGGATACTACGAGCAGTACTTC.

CDR3 DNA: TGTGCCAGCAGTTACTCGGCAGGGAAGGTTCAGCCCCAGCATTTT. Its translation: CASSYSAGKVQPQHF. This chain uses TRBV12-3 or TRBV12-4 with TRBJ1-5; D is perhaps TRBD1 (5 bases). CDR3 length: 15 residues. The V end was cut by 4 bases, the J end by 6 bases, with 16 bases between.

By share of the sample, this clonotype is medium-sized. The V gene is TRBV6-1, the J gene TRBJ2-1, with 9 bases matching TRBD2. Germline V gene sequence: CDR1 MNHNS, CDR2 SASEGT. CDR3 length: 15 residues. V trimming: 4 bases; J trimming: 7 bases; junction bases outside the gene matches: 8. The CDR3 is CASSVPAGGRNEQFF. In DNA, the CDR3 is TGTGCCAGCAGTGTCCCAGCGGGAGGTAGGAATGAGCAGTTCTTC.

The genes are TRBV13 and TRBJ2-7; D uncertain. V was pared by 3 bases and J by 7 bases, with 25 bases between. Germline loops: CDR1 PRHDT, CDR2 FYEKMQ (reference sequence). The CDR3 sequence is 17 residues long. The CDR3 DNA reads as TGTGCCAGCAGCTTCAAAACCCACCTGAGCTCCTACAATGAGCAGTACTTC. It codes for CASSFKTHLSSYNEQYF.

This sequence joins TRBV5-6 and TRBJ2-7; D assignment may be TRBD1 or TRBD2 (5 bases each). The CDR3 runs to 14 residues. V was cut by 3 bases and J by 3 bases, with 13 bases left in between. Germline V lookup: CDR1 SGHDT, CDR2 YYEEEE. CDR3 amino acids: CASSWGTPGYEQYF. The CDR3 bases are TGTGCCAGCAGCTGGGGGACCCCCGGCTACGAGCAGTACTTC. Together with reference TRBV5-6 and TRBJ2-7, the CDR3 gives the full variable domain: DAGVTQSPTHLIKTRGQQVTLRCSPKSGHDTVSWYQQALGQGPQFIFQYYEEEERQRGNFPDRFSGHQFPNYSSELNVNALLLGDSALYLCASSWGTPGYEQYFGPGTRLTVT.

The V and J genes are TRBV28 and TRBJ1-6, with 8 bases lining up with TRBD1. This CDR3 spans 15 amino acids. Trimming removed 6 bases from V and 6 bases from J; junction bases left unmatched: 7. Germline V CDR1 and CDR2: MDHEN, SYDVKM. Here the CDR3 reads CASSYGTGLNSPLHF. The CDR3, as DNA: TGTGCCAGCAGCTACGGGACAGGACTTAATTCACCCCTCCACTTT. Full variable domain (remainder filled in from reference TRBV28 and TRBJ1-6): DVKVTQSSRYLVKRTGEKVFLECVQDMDHENMFWYRQDPGLGLRLIYFSYDVKMKEKGDIPEGYSVSREKKERFSLILESASTNQTSMYLCASSYGTGLNSPLHFGNGTRLTVT.

The sample holds a few counts of this clonotype. In nucleotides, the CDR3 is TGTGCCAGCAGCAAGGGACTAGCAGACACAGATACGCAGTATTTT. Amino acid sequence: CASSKGLADTDTQYF. This chain joins TRBV7-9 and TRBJ2-3; the match to TRBD2 covers 9 bases. Per germline, CDR1 SEHNR and CDR2 FQNEAQ (reference sequence). This CDR3 region has 15 residues. V gave up 5 bases and J gave up 2 bases; unmatched junction bases: 5.

This clonotype was recorded many times. V is TRBV27 and J is TRBJ1-5; D is uncertain. The V and J ends lost 3 bases and 5 bases respectively, with 14 bases between them. The CDR3 runs to 15 residues. CDR1 MNHEY and CDR2 SMNVEV come from the germline V gene (reference sequence). CDR3 coding DNA: TGTGCCAGCAGTTTTGATCCGGTCGCTCATCAGCCCCAGCATTTT. It yields the protein CASSFDPVAHQPQHF.

The chain combines TRBV7-9 with TRBJ2-3; D uncertain. Germline V lookup: CDR1 SEHNR, CDR2 FQNEAQ (reference sequence). Trimming took off 4 bases at V and 6 bases at J, with 23 bases between the two ends. The CDR3 totals 17 residues. The DNA of the CDR3 is TGTGCCAGCAGCTCGCGAAGAGTCGCCGTGGATTCCGATACGCAGTATTTT. This gives the protein CASSSRRVAVDSDTQYF.

The J gene is TRBJ2-7, the V gene TRBV27, with no clear D. The V gene lost 6 bases and the J gene lost 0 bases, with 21 bases spanning the gap. CDR1 is MNHEY and CDR2 is SMNVEV in the germline V gene (reference sequence). The CDR3 totals 17 residues. The DNA for the CDR3 is TGTGCCAGCAGCCAAGGCCGTGGGTGGGTTAACTCCTACGAGCAGTACTTC. It translates to CASSQGRGWVNSYEQYF.

Of note for this clonotype: A much larger clone lies a single base off, so this may be a read error. The chain joins TRBV7-9 to TRBJ2-3; D is perhaps TRBD1 (5 bases). The germline CDR1 and CDR2 sequences are SEHNR and FQNEAQ (reference sequence). Trimming took off 7 bases at V and 0 bases at J, with 11 bases between the two ends. The CDR3 runs 14 residues. CDR3 DNA sequence: TGTGCCAGCACCTTGACAGAAAGCACAGATACGCAGTATTTT. This sequence encodes CASTLTESTDTQYF.

This clonotype was detected many times. The V gene is TRBV6-5, the J gene TRBJ2-6; D could derive from TRBD1 or TRBD2 (5 bases each). The length of the CDR3 is 19 residues. Germline lookup yields CDR1 MNHEY and CDR2 SVGAGI. Trimming took 3 bases from V and 0 from J, leaving 18 bases between them. CDR3 sequence reads: CASSYRPRGASSGANVLTF. In DNA, the CDR3 is TGTGCCAGCAGTTATAGACCACGAGGGGCTTCCTCTGGGGCCAACGTCCTGACTTTC.

Details on this clonotype: It may be a read error: a sequence one base away is much more abundant. The rearrangement links TRBV6-5 to TRBJ1-4; D gene uncertain. CDR1 is MNHEY and CDR2 is SVGAGI in the germline V gene. The CDR3 contains 15 residues. The CDR3 DNA is TGTGCCAGCAGTTCCAGGAAGGCAACTAATGAAGAACTGTTTTTT. It codes for CASSSRKATNEELFF.

The chain is built from TRBV24-1 and TRBJ1-2; maybe TRBD1 (6 bases). This CDR3 is built from 14 residues. The germline CDR1 and CDR2 sequences are KGHDR and SFDVKD. Trimming took off 5 bases at V and 4 bases at J, with 13 bases between the two ends. For the CDR3, the DNA is TGTGCCACCAGTGGACAGGACACAATCTATGGCTACACCTTC. This encodes CATSGQDTIYGYTF.

By sample share, this clonotype is medium-sized. V and J are TRBV5-6 and TRBJ2-2; D is unclear. Germline V lookup: CDR1 SGHDT, CDR2 YYEEEE. Trimming took 0 bases from V and 3 from J, leaving 3 bases between them. The CDR3 covers 13 residues. The CDR3 region has the DNA TGTGCCAGCAGCTTGGGATACACCGGGGAGCTGTTTTTT. Its translation is CASSLGYTGELFF.

This clonotype ranks as medium-sized (0.01 to 0.1%). The chain employs TRBV6-5 and TRBJ2-3, with D perhaps TRBD1 or TRBD2 (5 bases each). Germline loops: CDR1 MNHEY, CDR2 SVGAGI. The CDR3 has 15 amino acids. Trimming removed 4 bases at V and 5 bases at J, with 16 bases between. The CDR3 region is CASSSGTFLGDTQYF. The CDR3 DNA reads as TGTGCCAGCAGTTCAGGGACCTTTCTTGGAGATACGCAGTATTTT.

The sample holds many counts of this clonotype. The chain employs TRBV5-6 and TRBJ1-2, with 9 bases that match TRBD1. J lost 8 bases, V lost 4 bases, and 6 bases had no gene match. The germline gives CDR1 SGHDT, CDR2 YYEEEE. There are 13 residues in the CDR3. CDR3 sequence: CASSIGQGRGYTF. DNA for the CDR3: TGTGCCAGCAGCATCGGACAGGGGAGGGGCTACACCTTC.

The chain links TRBV12-3 or TRBV12-4 to TRBJ1-4; D gene ambiguous. The CDR3 is made up of 14 amino acids. Between the trimmed V and J ends, which lost 1 base and 7 bases, there was a span of 10 bases. The CDR3: CASSLGLAVEKLFF. DNA for the CDR3: TGTGCCAGCAGTTTAGGGTTGGCCGTTGAAAAACTGTTTTTT.

This chain joins TRBV6-5 and TRBJ2-5, with 13 bases identical to TRBD2. The CDR3 loop spans 16 amino acids. Germline V gene data show CDR1 as MNHEY and CDR2 as SVGAGI. The J segment lost 7 bases and the V segment lost 2 bases, leaving 7 bases of the junction unmatched. The CDR3 region is CASSYPTSGGPRTQYF. Here the CDR3 DNA reads TGTGCCAGCAGTTACCCGACTAGCGGGGGGCCCCGGACCCAGTACTTC.

The V gene is TRBV14, the J gene TRBJ2-1; 11 nucleotides line up with TRBD2. Germline V lookup: CDR1 SGHDN, CDR2 FVKESK. Trimming cost V 0 bases and J 11 bases; bases outside gene matches: 6. The CDR3 loop spans 15 amino acids. In DNA, the CDR3 is TGTGCCAGCAGCCAAGAAGATAGCGGGAGGGCCAAGCAGTTCTTC. Its translation is CASSQEDSGRAKQFF.

By sample fraction, this clonotype is medium-sized (0.01 to 0.1%). One end of the junction is discordant with germline, which a read error may explain. This chain joins TRBV7-6 and TRBJ2-3; 7 bases map to TRBD2. Germline V lookup: CDR1 SGHVS, CDR2 FNYEAQ. CDR3 length: 15 residues. The CDR3 sequence is CASKKGLNQGDKQYF. In DNA form, the CDR3 reads TGTGCCAGCAAGAAGGGACTAAACCAGGGAGATAAGCAGTATTTT.

This clonotype was counted between two and nine times. This sequence joins TRBV6-6 and TRBJ1-5; a weak D match, TRBD1 (5 bases). Germline V CDR1 and CDR2: MNHNY, SVGAGI (reference sequence). This CDR3 is built from 13 residues. The V end was cut by 5 bases, the J end by 4 bases, with 9 bases between. The CDR3 reads CASSPQENQPQHF. CDR3 DNA: TGTGCCAGCAGTCCACAGGAGAATCAGCCCCAGCATTTT.

In this sample, this clonotype turned up a few times. V usage is TRBV6-2 or TRBV6-3 and J usage is TRBJ1-2; TRBD1 is a possible D gene (5 bases). The CDR3 length is 16 residues. V was cut by 5 bases and J by 2 bases, with 18 bases left in between. Germline V gene data show CDR1 as MNHEY and CDR2 as SVGEGT. The CDR3 sequence is CASSPTRQLRNYGYTF. CDR3 sequence (DNA): TGTGCCAGCAGTCCCACCCGACAGCTTCGGAACTATGGCTACACCTTC.